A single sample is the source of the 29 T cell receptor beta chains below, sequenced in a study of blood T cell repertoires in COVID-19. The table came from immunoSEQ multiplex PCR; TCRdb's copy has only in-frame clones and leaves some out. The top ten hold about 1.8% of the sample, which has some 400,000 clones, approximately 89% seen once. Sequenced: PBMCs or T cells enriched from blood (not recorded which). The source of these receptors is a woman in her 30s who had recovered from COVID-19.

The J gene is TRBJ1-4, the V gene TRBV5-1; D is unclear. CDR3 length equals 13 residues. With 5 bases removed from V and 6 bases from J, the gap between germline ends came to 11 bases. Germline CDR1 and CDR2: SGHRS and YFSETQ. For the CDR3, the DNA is TGCGCCAGCAGTCTAACGGTCCATGAAAAACTGTTTTTT. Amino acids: CASSLTVHEKLFF.

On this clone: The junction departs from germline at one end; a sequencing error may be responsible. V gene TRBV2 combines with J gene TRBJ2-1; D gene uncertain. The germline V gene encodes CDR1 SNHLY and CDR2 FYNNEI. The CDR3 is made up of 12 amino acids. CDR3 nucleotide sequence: TGTGCCAGCAGTCGGATCCCTAGTCCCAAGCTCTTC. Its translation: CASSRIPSPKLF.

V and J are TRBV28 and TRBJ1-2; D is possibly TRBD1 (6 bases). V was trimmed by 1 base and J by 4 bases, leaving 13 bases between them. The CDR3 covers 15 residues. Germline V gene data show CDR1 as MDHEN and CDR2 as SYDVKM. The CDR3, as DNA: TGTGCCAGCAGTTTATTACAGGGCCGGATCTATGGCTACACCTTC. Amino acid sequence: CASSLLQGRIYGYTF.

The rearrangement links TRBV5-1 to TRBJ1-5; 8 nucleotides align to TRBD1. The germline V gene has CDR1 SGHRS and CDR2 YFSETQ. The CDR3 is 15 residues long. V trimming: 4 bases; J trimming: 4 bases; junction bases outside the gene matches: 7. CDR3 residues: CASSITTGGNQPQHF. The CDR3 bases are TGCGCCAGCAGCATTACTACAGGGGGAAATCAGCCCCAGCATTTT.

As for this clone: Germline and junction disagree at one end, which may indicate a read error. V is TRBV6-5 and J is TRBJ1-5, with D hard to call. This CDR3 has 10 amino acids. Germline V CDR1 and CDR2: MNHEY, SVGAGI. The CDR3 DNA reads TGCGAGGTTAGCAATCAGCCCCAGCATTTT. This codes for CEVSNQPQHF.

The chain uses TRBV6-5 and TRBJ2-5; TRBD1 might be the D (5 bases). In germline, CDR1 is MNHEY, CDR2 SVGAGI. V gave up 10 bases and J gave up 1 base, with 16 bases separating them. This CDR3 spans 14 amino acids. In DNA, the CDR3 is TGTGCCACCATGCATTCAGGGCTCCAAGAGACCCAGTACTTC. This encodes CATMHSGLQETQYF.

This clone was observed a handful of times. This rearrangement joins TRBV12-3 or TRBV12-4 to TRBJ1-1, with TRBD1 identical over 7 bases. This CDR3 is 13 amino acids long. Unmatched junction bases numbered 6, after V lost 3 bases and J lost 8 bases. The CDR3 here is CASSFAGGGEAFF. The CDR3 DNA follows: TGTGCCAGCAGTTTTGCAGGGGGTGGCGAAGCTTTCTTT.

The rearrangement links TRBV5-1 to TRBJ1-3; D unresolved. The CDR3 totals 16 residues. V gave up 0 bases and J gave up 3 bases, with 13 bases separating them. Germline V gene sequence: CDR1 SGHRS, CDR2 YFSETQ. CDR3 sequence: CASSLEAGSGGNTIYF. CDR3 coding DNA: TGCGCCAGCAGCTTGGAAGCGGGATCGGGTGGAAACACCATATATTTT.

The CDR3 DNA reads TGCAGCGTTAATAGCGGGGGCCGGACGAACACCGGGGAGCTGTTTTTT. It encodes CSVNSGGRTNTGELFF. The chain has TRBV29-1 and TRBJ2-2, with TRBD2 matching over 9 bases. CDR3 size: 16 residues. V lost 5 bases, J lost 0 bases, and 7 bases stayed unmatched. Germline V CDR1 and CDR2: SQVTM, ANQGSEA.

This CDR3 is CASSPEDRGYEQYF. DNA of the CDR3: TGTGCCAGCTCACCAGAGGACAGGGGGTACGAGCAGTACTTC. The V and J genes are TRBV18 and TRBJ2-7; 10 nucleotides match TRBD1. The CDR3 consists of 14 residues. Germline CDR1 KGHSH, CDR2 LQKENI. V dropped 2 bases and J dropped 4; count of bases not matched to a gene: 2.

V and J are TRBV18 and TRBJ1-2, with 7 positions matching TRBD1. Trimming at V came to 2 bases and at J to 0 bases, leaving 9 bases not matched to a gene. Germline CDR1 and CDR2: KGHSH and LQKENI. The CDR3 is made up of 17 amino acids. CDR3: CASSPTAVGQANYGYTF. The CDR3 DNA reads TGTGCCAGCTCACCAACCGCCGTCGGACAGGCTAACTATGGCTACACCTTC. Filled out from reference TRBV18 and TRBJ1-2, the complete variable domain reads NAGVMQNPRHLVRRRGQEARLRCSPMKGHSHVYWYRQLPEEGLKFMVYLQKENIIDESGMPKERFSAEFPKEGPSILRIQQVVRGDSAAYFCASSPTAVGQANYGYTFGSGTRLTVV.

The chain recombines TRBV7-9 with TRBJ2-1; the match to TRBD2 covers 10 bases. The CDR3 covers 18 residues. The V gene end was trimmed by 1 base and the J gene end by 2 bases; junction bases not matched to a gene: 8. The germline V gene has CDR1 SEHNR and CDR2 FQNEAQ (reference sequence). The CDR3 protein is CASSLEGSSGRPYNEQFF. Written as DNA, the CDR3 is TGTGCCAGCAGCTTAGAGGGATCTAGCGGGAGACCCTACAATGAGCAGTTCTTC.

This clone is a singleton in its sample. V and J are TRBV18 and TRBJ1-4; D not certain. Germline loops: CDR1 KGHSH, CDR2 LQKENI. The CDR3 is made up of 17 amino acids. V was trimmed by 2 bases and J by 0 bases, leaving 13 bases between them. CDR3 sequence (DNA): TGTGCCAGCTCACCATCGGTAACTAGGGCAACTAATGAAAAACTGTTTTTT. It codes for CASSPSVTRATNEKLFF.

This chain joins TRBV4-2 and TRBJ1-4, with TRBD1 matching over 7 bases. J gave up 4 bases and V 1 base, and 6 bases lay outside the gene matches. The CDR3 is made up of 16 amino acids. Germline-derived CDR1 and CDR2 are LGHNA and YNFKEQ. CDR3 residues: CASSQGQGGGNEKLFF. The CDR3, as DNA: TGTGCCAGCAGCCAAGGGCAGGGGGGAGGTAATGAAAAACTGTTTTTT.

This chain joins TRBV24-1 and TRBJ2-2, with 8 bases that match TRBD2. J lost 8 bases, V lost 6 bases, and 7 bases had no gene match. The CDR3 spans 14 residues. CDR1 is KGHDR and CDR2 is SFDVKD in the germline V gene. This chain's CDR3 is CATSPRGGSGELFF. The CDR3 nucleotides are TGTGCCACCAGTCCCCGGGGGGGATCGGGGGAGCTGTTTTTT.

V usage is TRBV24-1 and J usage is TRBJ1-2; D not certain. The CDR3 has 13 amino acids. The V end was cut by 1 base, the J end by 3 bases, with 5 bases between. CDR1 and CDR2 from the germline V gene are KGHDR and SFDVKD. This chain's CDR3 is CATSDLRDYGYTF. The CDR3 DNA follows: TGTGCCACCAGTGATTTACGGGACTATGGCTACACCTTC.

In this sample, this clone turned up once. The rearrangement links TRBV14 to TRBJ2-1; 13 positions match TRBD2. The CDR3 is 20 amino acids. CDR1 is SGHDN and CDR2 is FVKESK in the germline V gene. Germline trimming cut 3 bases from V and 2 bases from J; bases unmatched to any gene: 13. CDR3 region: CASSQRGPGLAGRAYNEQFF. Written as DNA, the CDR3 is TGTGCCAGCAGCCAGAGGGGTCCGGGACTAGCGGGGCGGGCCTACAATGAGCAGTTCTTC.

For the CDR3, the DNA is TGTGCCAGTAGCCGATACCAGGGCGGGGAGGATGGCTACACCTTC. It encodes CASSRYQGGEDGYTF. This chain links TRBV19 with TRBJ1-2, with D tentatively TRBD1 (5 bases). V shed 6 bases and J shed 6 bases, with 20 bases lying between them. The length of the CDR3 is 15 residues. The germline V gene has CDR1 LNHDA and CDR2 SQIVND (reference sequence).

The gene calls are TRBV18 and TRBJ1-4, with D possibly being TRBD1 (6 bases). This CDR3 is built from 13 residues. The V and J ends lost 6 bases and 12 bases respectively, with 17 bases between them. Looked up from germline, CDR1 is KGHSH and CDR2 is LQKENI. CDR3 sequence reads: CASSDSLDSELFF. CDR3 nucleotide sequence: TGTGCCAGCTCGGACAGCCTCGATTCGGAACTGTTTTTT.

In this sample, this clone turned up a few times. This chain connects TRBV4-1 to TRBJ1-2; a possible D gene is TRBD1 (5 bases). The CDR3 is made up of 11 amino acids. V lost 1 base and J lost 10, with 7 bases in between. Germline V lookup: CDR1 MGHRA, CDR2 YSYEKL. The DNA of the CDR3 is TGCGCCAGCAGCCAAGGGGGCACCTACACCTTC. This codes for CASSQGGTYTF.

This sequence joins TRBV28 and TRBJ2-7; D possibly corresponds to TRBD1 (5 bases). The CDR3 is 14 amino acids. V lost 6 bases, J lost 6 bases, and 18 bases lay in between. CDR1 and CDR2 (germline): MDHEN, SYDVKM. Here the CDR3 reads CASSWQGSSPEQYF. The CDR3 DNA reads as TGTGCCAGCAGCTGGCAGGGTTCGTCTCCCGAGCAGTACTTC.

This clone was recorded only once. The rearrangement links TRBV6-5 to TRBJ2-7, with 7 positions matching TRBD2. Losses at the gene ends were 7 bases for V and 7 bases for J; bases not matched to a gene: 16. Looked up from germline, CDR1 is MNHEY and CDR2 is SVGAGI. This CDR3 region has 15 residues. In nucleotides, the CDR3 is TGTGCCAGCACCCCTAGCGGACACCCCATGAGGGAGCAGTACTTC. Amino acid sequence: CASTPSGHPMREQYF.

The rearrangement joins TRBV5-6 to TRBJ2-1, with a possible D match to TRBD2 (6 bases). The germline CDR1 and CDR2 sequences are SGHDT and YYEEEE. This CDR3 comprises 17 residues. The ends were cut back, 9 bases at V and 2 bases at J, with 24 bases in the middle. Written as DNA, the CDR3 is TGTGCCACAAGAAGGACGGGGGTAGCGGATACCTACAATGAGCAGTTCTTC. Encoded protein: CATRRTGVADTYNEQFF.

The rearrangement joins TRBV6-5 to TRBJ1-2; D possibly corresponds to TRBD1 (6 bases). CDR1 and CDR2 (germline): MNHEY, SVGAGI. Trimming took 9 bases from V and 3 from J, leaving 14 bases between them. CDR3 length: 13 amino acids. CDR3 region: CASTRGAHYGYTF. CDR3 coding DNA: TGTGCCAGTACACGGGGGGCCCACTATGGCTACACCTTC.

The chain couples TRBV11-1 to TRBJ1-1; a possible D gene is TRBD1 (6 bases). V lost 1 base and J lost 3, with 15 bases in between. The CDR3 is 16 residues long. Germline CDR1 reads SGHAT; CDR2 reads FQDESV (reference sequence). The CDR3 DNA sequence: TGTGCCAGCAGCTTAGATTCGGCACAGGGAGACACTGAAGCTTTCTTT. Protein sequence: CASSLDSAQGDTEAFF. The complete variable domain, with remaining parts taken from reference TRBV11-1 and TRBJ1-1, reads EAEVAQSPRYKITEKSQAVAFWCDPISGHATLYWYRQILGQGPELLVQFQDESVVDDSQLPKDRFSAERLKGVDSTLKIQPAELGDSAMYLCASSLDSAQGDTEAFFGQGTRLTVV.

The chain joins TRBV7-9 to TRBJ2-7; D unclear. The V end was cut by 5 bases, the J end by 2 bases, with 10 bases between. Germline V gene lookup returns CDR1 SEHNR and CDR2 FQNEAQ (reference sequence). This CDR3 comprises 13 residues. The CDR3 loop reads CASSKIPTYEQYF. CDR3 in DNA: TGTGCCAGCAGCAAAATCCCCACCTACGAGCAGTACTTC. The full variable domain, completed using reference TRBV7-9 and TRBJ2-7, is DTGVSQNPRHKITKRGQNVTFRCDPISEHNRLYWYRQTLGQGPEFLTYFQNEAQLEKSRLLSDRFSAERPKGSFSTLEIQRTEQGDSAMYLCASSKIPTYEQYFGPGTRLTVT.

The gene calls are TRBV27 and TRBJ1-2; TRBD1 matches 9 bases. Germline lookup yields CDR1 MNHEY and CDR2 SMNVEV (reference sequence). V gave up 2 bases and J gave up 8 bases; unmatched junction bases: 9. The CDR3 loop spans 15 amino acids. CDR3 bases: TGTGCCAGCAGTTTAGGCCCGACAGGGGGGGAAGGCTACACCTTC. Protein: CASSLGPTGGEGYTF.

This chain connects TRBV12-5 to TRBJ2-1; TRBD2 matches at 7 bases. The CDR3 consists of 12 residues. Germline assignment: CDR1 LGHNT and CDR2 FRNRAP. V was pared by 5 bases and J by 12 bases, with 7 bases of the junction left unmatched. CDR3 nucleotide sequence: TGTGCTAGTGGTATTTCCGGGACTACGCAGTTCTTC. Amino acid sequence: CASGISGTTQFF. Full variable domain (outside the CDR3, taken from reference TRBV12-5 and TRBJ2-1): DARVTQTPRHKVTEMGQEVTMRCQPILGHNTVFWYRQTMMQGLELLAYFRNRAPLDDSGMPKDRFSAEMPDATLATLKIQPSEPRDSAVYFCASGISGTTQFFGPGTRLTVL.

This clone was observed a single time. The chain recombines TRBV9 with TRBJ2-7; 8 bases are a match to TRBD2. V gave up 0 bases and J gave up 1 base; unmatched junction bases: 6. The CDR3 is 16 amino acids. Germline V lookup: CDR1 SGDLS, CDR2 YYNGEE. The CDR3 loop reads CASSVGWASGSYEQYF. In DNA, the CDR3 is TGTGCCAGCAGCGTAGGCTGGGCTAGCGGGTCCTACGAGCAGTACTTC.